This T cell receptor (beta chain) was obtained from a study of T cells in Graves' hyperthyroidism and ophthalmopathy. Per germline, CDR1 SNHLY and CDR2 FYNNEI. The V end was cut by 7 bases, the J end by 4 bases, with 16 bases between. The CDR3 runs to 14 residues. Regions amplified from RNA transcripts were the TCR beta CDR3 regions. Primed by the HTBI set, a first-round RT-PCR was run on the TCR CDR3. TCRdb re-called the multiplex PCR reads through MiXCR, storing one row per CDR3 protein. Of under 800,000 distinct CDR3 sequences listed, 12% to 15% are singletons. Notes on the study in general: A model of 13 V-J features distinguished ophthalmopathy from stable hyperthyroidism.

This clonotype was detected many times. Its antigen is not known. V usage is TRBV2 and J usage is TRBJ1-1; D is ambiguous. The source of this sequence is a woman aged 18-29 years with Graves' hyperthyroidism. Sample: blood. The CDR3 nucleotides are TGTGCCAGCACCCCCGCTTCGGGTGTCACTGAAGCTTTCTTT. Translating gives CASTPASGVTEAFF.